A selection of T cell receptor beta chains follows, all from one sample in a study of T cells in narcolepsy. The method was immunoSEQ multiplex PCR; TCRdb's version includes in-frame clones alone and lacks a portion of them. This table holds about 30,000 clones, more than 75% found once. Sequencing used CD45RA- memory CD4+ T cells from PBMCs. The receptors were gathered from a human donor with narcolepsy. CDR3s include the opening cysteine and the closing phenylalanine or tryptophan. D genes are given only for firm matches. Only part of the rows carry a size: once, few, many, or a class if the clone is expanded.

d_call j_call v_call clone_size cdr3_nt cdr3_aa
TRBD2 TRBJ2-5 TRBV5-6 NA TGTGCCAGCAGCTCCCCCGCGGGAGGTACTTCGTACTTC CASSSPAGGTSYF
NA TRBJ1-1 TRBV4-1 NA TGCGCCAGCAGGGGACTCTTGAAGGGCACTGAAGCTTTCTTT CASRGLLKGTEAFF
NA TRBJ2-1 TRBV4-3 NA TGCGCCAGCAGCCAACCGGGACACGCGAACAATGAGCAGTTCTTC CASSQPGHANNEQFF
NA TRBJ2-4 TRBV5-1 NA TGCGCCAGCAGCCCAACGGTGTCCAAAAACATTCAGTACTTC CASSPTVSKNIQYF
TRBD1 TRBJ2-1 TRBV5-1 NA TGCGCCAGCAGCTTTGGACAGGCGTACAATGAGCAGTTCTTC CASSFGQAYNEQFF
NA TRBJ1-1 TRBV29-1 NA TGCAGCAGCTCCGTCGGCACTGAAGCTTTCTTT CSSSVGTEAFF
NA TRBJ2-1 TRBV7-6 NA TGTGCCAGCAGCCGCACCCGCGGGACAGCCAACAATGAGCAGTTCTTC CASSRTRGTANNEQFF
TRBD2 TRBJ2-1 TRBV7-6 NA TGTGCCAGCAGCTTGACCGGGACTAGCGGGAGAAATGAGCAGTTCTTC CASSLTGTSGRNEQFF
NA TRBJ2-5 TRBV10-3 NA TGTGCCATCGGGGCAGGGACCGGGACCACAGAGGGGGCCCAGTACTTC CAIGAGTGTTEGAQYF
NA TRBJ1-5 TRBV15 once TGTGCCACCAGCAGAGAGGGTGGAGGACAGCCCCAGCATTTT CATSREGGGQPQHF
NA TRBJ1-4 TRBV2 NA TGTGCCAGCACCACTGCCCTCGGGCGGAATAATGAAAAACTGTTTTTT CASTTALGRNNEKLFF
NA TRBJ1-2 TRBV11-2 NA TGTGCCAGCAGCTTAGAAGGGGCGGCCTATGGCTACACCTTC CASSLEGAAYGYTF
NA TRBJ2-7 TRBV4-3 once TGCGCCAGCAGCCAAGACCCTCCAGCATCCTACGAGCAGTACTTC CASSQDPPASYEQYF
NA TRBJ2-4 TRBV19 NA TGTGCCAGTAGTATAGATATAAGGAGTGCCGTTCTGGCCAAAAACATTCAGTACTTC CASSIDIRSAVLAKNIQYF
TRBD2 TRBJ2-5 TRBV4-3 NA TGCGCCAGCAGCCAAACCGGGACTAGCCAAGAGACCCAGTACTTC CASSQTGTSQETQYF
NA TRBJ1-5 TRBV28 NA TGTGCCAGCACTCTTCCCACCAGTCTTCAGCCCCAGCATTTT CASTLPTSLQPQHF
NA TRBJ2-7 TRBV6-1 once TGTGCCAGCAGTGAAGTGGCTAGCGCCTCTCCGAGCTCCTACGAGCAGTACTTC CASSEVASASPSSYEQYF
TRBD1 TRBJ1-1 TRBV5-8 NA TGTGCCAGCGTGGGACAGGCCCCTGAAGCTTTCTTT CASVGQAPEAFF
TRBD2 TRBJ2-3 TRBV5-1 NA TGCGCCAGCGCCGGGACTAGCGGGGGAGATACGCAGTATTTT CASAGTSGGDTQYF
TRBD1 TRBJ2-5 TRBV5-1 NA TGCGCCAGCAGTGCGGGACAGGGGGCGATCAGCGATCAGTACTTC CASSAGQGAISDQYF
NA TRBJ2-7 TRBV27 NA TGTGCCAGCAGTTCTTCAAGACTAACCAGGACCTACGAGCAGTACTTC CASSSSRLTRTYEQYF
NA TRBJ2-5 TRBV4-1 once TGCGCCAGCAGCCAAATGCTTTTTGGCAGTAAAGAGACCCAGTACTTC CASSQMLFGSKETQYF
TRBD1 TRBJ1-2 TRBV25-1 once TGTGCCAGCAGCCAGACAGGGGGGACTAACTATGGCTACACCTTC CASSQTGGTNYGYTF
TRBD1 TRBJ2-1 TRBV2 NA TGTGCCAGCATCCGGACAGGGCGGACTGGTGAGCAGTTCTTC CASIRTGRTGEQFF
TRBD1 TRBJ1-1 TRBV7-3 NA TGTGCCAGCAGGTTCAGACAGGGGGACACTGAAGCTTTCTTT CASRFRQGDTEAFF
NA TRBJ1-1 TRBV9 NA TGTGCCAGCAGCGTCCAGGGAGGCAGGAACACTGAAGCTTTCTTT CASSVQGGRNTEAFF
NA TRBJ2-5 TRBV7-2 NA TGTGCCAGCAGCTTAGGGGGTTTGGAGACCCAGTACTTC CASSLGGLETQYF
NA TRBJ2-2 TRBV11-3 NA TGTGCCAGCAGCCTTGACGGCACCGGGGAGCTGTTTTTT CASSLDGTGELFF
TRBD2 TRBJ2-7 TRBV9 NA TGTGCCAGCAGCGTCGCCGGGACTAGCGTGTACGAGCAGTACTTC CASSVAGTSVYEQYF
NA TRBJ1-2 TRBV11-2 NA TGTGCCAGCAGCCCAATCCCTCGTGGAAATAACTATGGCTACACCTTC CASSPIPRGNNYGYTF
TRBD2 TRBJ2-1 TRBV7-8 few TGTGCCAGCAGCTCCGTTTTCTCGGGAGGGCTGGCGAGGGAGCAGTTCTTC CASSSVFSGGLAREQFF
NA TRBJ2-3 TRBV19 NA TGTGCCAGTAGTGACAGACCCACAGATACGCAGTATTTT CASSDRPTDTQYF
NA TRBJ1-5 TRBV6-1 once TGTGCCAGCAGTGAGCAGCGGAACAGCAATCAGCCCCAGCATTTT CASSEQRNSNQPQHF
TRBD1 TRBJ1-4 TRBV7-9 NA TGTGCCAGCAGCTTCCGACAGGGTCGGGAACTGTTTTTT CASSFRQGRELFF
NA TRBJ2-3 TRBV19 NA TGTGCCAGTAGTATAGATTCAACGGGACCCCCTAACACAGATACGCAGTATTTT CASSIDSTGPPNTDTQYF
NA TRBJ1-2 TRBV9 NA TGTGCCAGCAGCGTAGGGTGGGGGAACTATGGCTACACCTTC CASSVGWGNYGYTF
TRBD2 TRBJ2-7 TRBV11-3 few TGTGCCAGCAGCTTAGAATGGGGTAGCGGGGGGCCCTCCTACGAGCAGTACTTC CASSLEWGSGGPSYEQYF
NA TRBJ1-1 TRBV12-5 NA TGTGCTAGTGGTCCCGGGGAGCTTCTAGGGGAAGCTTTCTTT CASGPGELLGEAFF
TRBD1 TRBJ2-2 TRBV7-6 NA TGTGCCAGCAGCTTAGCAGGATGGGGGACAGGGAACACCGGGGAGCTGTTTTTT CASSLAGWGTGNTGELFF